Following are 26 T cell receptor beta chains from one sample sequenced in a study of T cell changes during pregnancy in multiple sclerosis. Data came from immunoSEQ multiplex PCR; TCRdb stores just in-frame clones and leaves some out. The table lists 55,000 to 75,000 clones, approximately 90% of them singletons. Source: peripheral blood, taken after pregnancy. These receptors all stem from a female donor with multiple sclerosis, enrolled in a pregnancy study.

This clone was seen at least ten times. The chain is built from TRBV28 and TRBJ1-1; 11 positions agree with TRBD1. CDR1 is MDHEN, CDR2 SYDVKM, per germline. CDR3 length: 15 residues. The junction had 6 bases not matched to a gene; V was cut back by 5 bases and J by 4 bases. The CDR3 DNA reads TGTGCCAGCAGTCCTCCGGGACAGGGGGGCACTGAAGCTTTCTTT. Protein: CASSPPGQGGTEAFF. The full variable domain, its missing parts supplied by reference TRBV28 and TRBJ1-1, is DVKVTQSSRYLVKRTGEKVFLECVQDMDHENMFWYRQDPGLGLRLIYFSYDVKMKEKGDIPEGYSVSREKKERFSLILESASTNQTSMYLCASSPPGQGGTEAFFGQGTRLTVV.

The V and J genes are TRBV5-6 and TRBJ2-7; TRBD1 agrees at 9 bases. This CDR3 spans 14 amino acids. Trimming took 4 bases from V and 6 from J; bases not matched to a gene: 8. The germline CDR1 and CDR2 sequences are SGHDT and YYEEEE. The CDR3 nucleotides are TGTGCCAGCAGCCGGGGACAGGGAGAAGGCGAGCAGTACTTC. Translation gives CASSRGQGEGEQYF.

V and J are TRBV6-5 and TRBJ2-7; 8 nucleotides match TRBD2. The germline gives CDR1 MNHEY, CDR2 SVGAGI. With 5 bases clipped from V and 5 bases from J, the junction kept 8 bases outside the gene matches. The CDR3 is 14 residues long. The CDR3 spells CASSLTRGGDEQYF. CDR3 nucleotide sequence: TGTGCCAGCAGTCTGACTCGGGGGGGCGACGAGCAGTACTTC.

This clone was seen a single time. In nucleotides, the CDR3 is TGTGCCAGCAGTTCAGCCAATACAGGGGACCCCTACGAGCAGTACTTC. This gives the protein CASSSANTGDPYEQYF. V usage is TRBV27 and J usage is TRBJ2-7; 7 nucleotides agree with TRBD1. The CDR3 spans 16 residues. The ends lost 4 bases at V and 2 bases at J; junction bases unmatched: 11. Germline CDR1 reads MNHEY; CDR2 reads SMNVEV (reference sequence).

This sequence joins TRBV5-1 and TRBJ2-7, with 11 bases lining up with TRBD2. The CDR3 sequence is 16 residues long. After removal of 2 bases from V and 0 bases from J, the junction contained 4 bases not matched to a gene. Per germline, CDR1 SGHRS and CDR2 YFSETQ. CDR3 amino acids: CASSLRTSGFSYEQYF. CDR3 bases: TGCGCCAGCAGCTTACGGACTAGCGGGTTCTCCTACGAGCAGTACTTC.

J is TRBJ2-7 and V is TRBV5-8, with 10 bases aligning to TRBD1. This CDR3 has 14 residues. The germline CDR1 and CDR2 sequences are SGHTS and YDEGEE. J was trimmed by 10 bases and V by 4 bases; bases with no gene match: 11. The CDR3 coding sequence is TGTGCCAGCAGCAACCCAGGGACAGGGGCCTTCCAGTACTTC. Translating gives CASSNPGTGAFQYF.

The chain has TRBV28 and TRBJ2-7; a possible D gene is TRBD1 (5 bases). This CDR3 comprises 12 residues. V lost 10 bases to trimming and J lost 3 bases, with 13 bases between them. Germline-derived CDR1 and CDR2 are MDHEN and SYDVKM. CDR3 in amino acids: CATEDSHYEQYF. The CDR3 bases are TGTGCCACCGAAGACAGTCACTACGAGCAGTACTTC. The full variable domain, its missing parts supplied by reference TRBV28 and TRBJ2-7, is DVKVTQSSRYLVKRTGEKVFLECVQDMDHENMFWYRQDPGLGLRLIYFSYDVKMKEKGDIPEGYSVSREKKERFSLILESASTNQTSMYLCATEDSHYEQYFGPGTRLTVT.

This chain joins TRBV7-3 and TRBJ2-1, with D possibly being TRBD1 (5 bases). The length of the CDR3 is 14 residues. Germline assignment: CDR1 SGHTA and CDR2 FQGTGA. Trimming took off 5 bases at V and 8 bases at J, with 16 bases between the two ends. CDR3 sequence reads: CASSPVGPLDEQFF. CDR3 DNA: TGTGCCAGCAGCCCAGTGGGGCCCCTAGATGAGCAGTTCTTC.

This chain links TRBV28 with TRBJ2-1, with 7 nucleotides matching TRBD1. CDR3 length: 14 amino acids. CDR1 is MDHEN and CDR2 is SYDVKM in the germline V gene. The trim removed 5 bases at V and 8 bases at J, leaving 9 bases unmatched. The CDR3 sequence: CASSPLGQLYEQFF. The CDR3 DNA is TGTGCCAGCAGTCCCCTGGGACAGCTATATGAGCAGTTCTTC.

The V gene is TRBV30, the J gene TRBJ2-2; perhaps TRBD1 as D (5 bases). V lost 4 bases and J lost 8, with 23 bases in between. The germline V gene has CDR1 GTSNPN and CDR2 SVGIG (reference sequence). The CDR3 totals 16 residues. CDR3 loop: CAWKLRGTLDVGELFF. CDR3 nucleotides: TGTGCCTGGAAGCTAAGGGGCACCCTCGATGTTGGGGAGCTGTTTTTT.

The chain recombines TRBV9 with TRBJ2-2; 7 positions agree with TRBD2. The germline CDR1 and CDR2 sequences are SGDLS and YYNGEE. The CDR3 has 20 amino acids. Unmatched junction bases numbered 16, after V lost 1 base and J lost 1 base. The CDR3 spells CASSVSSWGIGGRNTGELFF. Written as DNA, the CDR3 is TGTGCCAGCAGCGTATCCTCGTGGGGGATCGGCGGGAGGAACACCGGGGAGCTGTTTTTT.

The rearrangement links TRBV27 to TRBJ2-7, with D perhaps matching TRBD2 (7 bases). The germline V gene has CDR1 MNHEY and CDR2 SMNVEV (reference sequence). Trimming removed 5 bases from V and 5 bases from J, with 10 bases in between. The CDR3 contains 12 residues. The CDR3 is CASSPGGHEQYF. The DNA of the CDR3 is TGTGCCAGCAGTCCGGGGGGCCACGAGCAGTACTTC.

The chain combines TRBV7-9 with TRBJ2-7; 8 positions match TRBD2. V shed 1 base and J 4 bases; nucleotides not matched to a gene: 9. The V gene's germline CDR1 is SEHNR and CDR2 FQNEAQ (reference sequence). The CDR3 has 16 amino acids. The CDR3 sequence is CASSLGASGYQYEQYF. The CDR3 DNA sequence: TGTGCCAGCAGCTTAGGAGCTAGCGGGTATCAATACGAGCAGTACTTC.

The rearrangement uses TRBV5-1 and TRBJ2-1; 11 bases are a match to TRBD1. V gave up 0 bases and J gave up 7 bases; unmatched junction bases: 9. This CDR3 comprises 17 residues. Germline V gene lookup returns CDR1 SGHRS and CDR2 YFSETQ. CDR3 DNA: TGCGCCAGCAGCTTGGTAGGCGGACAGGGGGCAGGGAATGAGCAGTTCTTC. Translating it yields CASSLVGGQGAGNEQFF.

The chain employs TRBV19 and TRBJ2-7, with TRBD2 matching 12 bases. This CDR3 is 15 amino acids long. With 5 bases clipped from V and 3 bases from J, the junction kept 5 bases outside the gene matches. The germline CDR1 and CDR2 sequences are LNHDA and SQIVND (reference sequence). CDR3 nucleotides: TGTGCCAGTAGTCCAGGACTAGCGGGGAGCTACGAGCAGTACTTC. The encoded protein is CASSPGLAGSYEQYF.

At least ten counts were recorded for this clone. The chain carries TRBV7-2 and TRBJ1-1; TRBD1 is a possible D gene (5 bases). The germline gives CDR1 SGHTA, CDR2 FQGNSA. V was pared by 3 bases and J by 3 bases, with 11 bases between. The CDR3 runs to 14 residues. The CDR3 protein is CASSFVQGDTEAFF. Here the CDR3 DNA reads TGTGCCAGCAGCTTCGTCCAGGGCGACACTGAAGCTTTCTTT.

This rearrangement joins TRBV18 to TRBJ2-3; 10 bases fit TRBD2. CDR1 is KGHSH and CDR2 is LQKENI in the germline V gene. V was clipped by 6 bases and J by 7 bases; unmatched bases: 10. The CDR3 covers 15 residues. In DNA, the CDR3 is TGTGCCAGCTCCCTACTAGCGGGGTCCTTATATACGCAGTATTTT. The encoded protein is CASSLLAGSLYTQYF.

This chain uses TRBV11-3 with TRBJ2-4; 9 bases align to TRBD1. J was trimmed by 9 bases and V by 3 bases; bases with no gene match: 3. Germline loops: CDR1 SGHNT, CDR2 YENEEA. This CDR3 comprises 13 residues. For the CDR3, the DNA is TGTGCCAGCAGCTTCGACAGGGGGAGCATTCAGTACTTC. Translated, it gives CASSFDRGSIQYF.

The gene calls are TRBV29-1 and TRBJ2-7, with TRBD2 matching 8 bases. Germline trimming cut 6 bases from V and 0 bases from J; bases unmatched to any gene: 7. Germline V CDR1 and CDR2: SQVTM, ANQGSEA. The CDR3 runs to 14 residues. The CDR3: CSVTGTRSSYEQYF. The CDR3 bases are TGCAGCGTAACCGGGACTAGGAGCTCCTACGAGCAGTACTTC.

The chain recombines TRBV6-5 with TRBJ1-5, with D hard to call. V lost 7 bases and J lost 0, with 10 bases in between. Germline values: CDR1 MNHEY, CDR2 SVGAGI. The CDR3 has 14 residues. In DNA form, the CDR3 reads TGTGCCAGCAAAAAACTCCTTAGCAATCAGCCCCAGCATTTT. Its translation is CASKKLLSNQPQHF.

CDR3 nucleotide sequence: TGTGCCAGCAGCGGACCCCGCGACAGGGGGGGAAACACCGGGGAGCTGTTTTTT. Protein: CASSGPRDRGGNTGELFF. V is TRBV9 and J is TRBJ2-2; 9 nucleotides align to TRBD1. Losses at the gene ends were 3 bases for V and 2 bases for J; bases not matched to a gene: 11. The CDR3 contains 18 residues. Germline lookup yields CDR1 SGDLS and CDR2 YYNGEE.

CDR3 region: CASSLEIGGGYYEQYF. CDR3 coding DNA: TGTGCCAGCAGCTTAGAGATCGGGGGGGGATACTACGAGCAGTACTTC. The genes are TRBV7-9 and TRBJ2-7, with 8 bases identical to TRBD2. The CDR3 loop spans 16 amino acids. Germline V gene data show CDR1 as SEHNR and CDR2 as FQNEAQ (reference sequence). Trimming removed 1 base from V and 3 bases from J; junction bases left unmatched: 8.

This chain links TRBV30 with TRBJ1-3, with 7 bases fitting TRBD1. Germline CDR1 is GTSNPN and CDR2 is SVGIG (reference sequence). Unmatched junction bases numbered 9, after V lost 6 bases and J lost 1 base. The CDR3 has 15 amino acids. The chain's CDR3 is CACPPQQGSGNTIYF. CDR3 bases: TGTGCCTGCCCCCCCCAACAGGGGTCTGGAAACACCATATATTTT.

The count of this clone is one. The rearrangement links TRBV6-4 to TRBJ2-3, with 12 bases aligning to TRBD2. Trimming cost V 5 bases and J 2 bases; bases outside gene matches: 2. The CDR3 loop spans 15 amino acids. Germline V gives CDR1 MRHNA, CDR2 SNTAGT. The CDR3 DNA reads TGTGCCAGCAGTTCTAGCGGGAGGGCCACAGATACGCAGTATTTT. Its protein product is CASSSSGRATDTQYF.

The chain joins TRBV5-1 to TRBJ2-7; no firm D call. The length of the CDR3 is 13 residues. V lost 2 bases to trimming and J lost 0 bases, with 6 bases between them. Germline V CDR1 and CDR2: SGHRS, YFSETQ. This CDR3 is CASSLKSSYEQYF. As DNA, the CDR3 is TGCGCCAGCAGCTTAAAGAGCTCCTACGAGCAGTACTTC.

The chain combines TRBV30 with TRBJ2-7, with TRBD2 identical over 7 bases. Unmatched junction bases numbered 8, after V lost 0 bases and J lost 0 bases. The V gene's germline CDR1 is GTSNPN and CDR2 SVGIG (reference sequence). This CDR3 is 16 amino acids long. The DNA of the CDR3 is TGTGCCTGGAGTGTAGGCCTAGCGGAAAGCTCCTACGAGCAGTACTTC. Translation gives CAWSVGLAESSYEQYF.